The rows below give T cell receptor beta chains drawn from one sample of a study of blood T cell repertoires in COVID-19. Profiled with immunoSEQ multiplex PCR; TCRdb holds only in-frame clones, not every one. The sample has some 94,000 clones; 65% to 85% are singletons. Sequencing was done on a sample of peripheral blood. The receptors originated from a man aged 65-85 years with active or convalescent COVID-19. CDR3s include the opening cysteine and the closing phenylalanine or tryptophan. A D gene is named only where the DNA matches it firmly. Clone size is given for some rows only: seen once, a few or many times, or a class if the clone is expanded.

CDR3 DNA: TGTGCCAGCAGCCAAGGTTTGGGGGCCCTGAACACTGAAGCTTTCTTT
CDR3 protein: CASSQGLGALNTEAFF
V gene: TRBV4-2
D gene: -
clone size: once
J gene: TRBJ1-1

CDR3 DNA: TGTGCCTGGAGTGTGGGGGGGCCCGATGGTTCACCCCTCCACTTT
CDR3 protein: CAWSVGGPDGSPLHF
V gene: TRBV30
D gene: -
clone size: once
J gene: TRBJ1-6

CDR3 DNA: TGTGCCAGCACCCGGGGGGATAGCGGTCAGCCCCAGCATTTT
CDR3 protein: CASTRGDSGQPQHF
V gene: TRBV2
D gene: -
clone size: -
J gene: TRBJ1-5

CDR3 DNA: TGTGCCACCAGCAGAGAAGCGTTGGCGACCCAGTACTTC
CDR3 protein: CATSREALATQYF
V gene: TRBV15
D gene: -
clone size: -
J gene: TRBJ2-5

CDR3 DNA: TGTGCCAGTAGTATGAACGGGGGGCAAGAGACCCAGTACTTC
CDR3 protein: CASSMNGGQETQYF
V gene: TRBV19
D gene: TRBD2
clone size: -
J gene: TRBJ2-5

CDR3 DNA: TGTGCCAGCAGCGTAGGCGGGGTTGCAGATACGCAGTATTTT
CDR3 protein: CASSVGGVADTQYF
V gene: TRBV9
D gene: -
clone size: -
J gene: TRBJ2-3

CDR3 DNA: TGTGCCAGCAGCTTGGGGGGCAACCTCCAAGAGACCCAGTACTTC
CDR3 protein: CASSLGGNLQETQYF
V gene: TRBV5-4
D gene: -
clone size: few
J gene: TRBJ2-5

CDR3 DNA: TGTGCCAGCAGCGCTGAGGGGACAGGGCGTGAAAAACTGTTTTTT
CDR3 protein: CASSAEGTGREKLFF
V gene: TRBV7-9
D gene: TRBD1
clone size: -
J gene: TRBJ1-4

CDR3 DNA: TGTGCCAGCAGTTTGGGACTAGCGGACGTCATAACCTACGAGCAGTACTTC
CDR3 protein: CASSLGLADVITYEQYF
V gene: TRBV28
D gene: TRBD2
clone size: -
J gene: TRBJ2-7

CDR3 DNA: TGTGCCATCAGGGGGGGACAGGCCGCTGATTCACCCCTCCACTTT
CDR3 protein: CAIRGGQAADSPLHF
V gene: TRBV10-3
D gene: TRBD1
clone size: -
J gene: TRBJ1-6